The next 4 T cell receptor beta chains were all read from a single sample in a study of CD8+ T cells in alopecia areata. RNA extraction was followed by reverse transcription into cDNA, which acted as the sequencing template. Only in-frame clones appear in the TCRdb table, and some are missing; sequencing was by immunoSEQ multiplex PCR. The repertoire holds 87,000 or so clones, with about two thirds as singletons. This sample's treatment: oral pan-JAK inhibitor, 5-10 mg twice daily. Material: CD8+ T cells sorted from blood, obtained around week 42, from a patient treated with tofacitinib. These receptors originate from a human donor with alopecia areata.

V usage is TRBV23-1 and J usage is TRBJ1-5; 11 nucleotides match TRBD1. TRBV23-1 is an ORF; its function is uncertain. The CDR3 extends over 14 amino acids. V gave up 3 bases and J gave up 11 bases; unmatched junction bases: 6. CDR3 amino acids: CASSHGRDRGTQHF. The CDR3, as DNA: TGCGCCAGCAGTCATGGGAGGGACAGGGGGACCCAGCATTTT.

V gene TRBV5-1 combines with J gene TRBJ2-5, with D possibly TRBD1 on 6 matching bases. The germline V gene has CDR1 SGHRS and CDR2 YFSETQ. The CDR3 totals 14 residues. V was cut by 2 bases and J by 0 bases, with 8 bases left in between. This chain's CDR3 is CASSFEGDQETQYF. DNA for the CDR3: TGCGCCAGCAGCTTTGAGGGGGACCAAGAGACCCAGTACTTC.

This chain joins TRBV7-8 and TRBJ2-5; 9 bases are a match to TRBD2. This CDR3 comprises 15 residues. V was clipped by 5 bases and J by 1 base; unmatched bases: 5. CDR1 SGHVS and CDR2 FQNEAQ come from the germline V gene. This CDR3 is CASSEERGAQETQYF. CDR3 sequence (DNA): TGTGCCAGCAGCGAAGAGCGGGGGGCCCAAGAGACCCAGTACTTC.

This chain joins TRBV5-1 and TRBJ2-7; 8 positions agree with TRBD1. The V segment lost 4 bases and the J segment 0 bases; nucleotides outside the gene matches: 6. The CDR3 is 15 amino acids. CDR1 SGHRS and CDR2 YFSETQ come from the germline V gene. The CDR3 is CASSLNRGYSYEQYF. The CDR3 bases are TGCGCCAGCAGCCTTAACAGGGGGTACTCCTACGAGCAGTACTTC.